A single sample is the source of the 14 T cell receptor beta chains below, sequenced in a study of early T cells in non-severe SARS-CoV-2 infection. Each CDR3 protein gets one entry after TCRdb re-called the 5' RACE reads with MiXCR. The sample carries 70,000 to 90,000 distinct CDR3 sequences, more than 13% recorded once. The sample taken for sequencing was whole blood. The receptors stem from an adult who was a healthcare worker with PCR-confirmed SARS-CoV-2 infection or an uninfected control (not recorded which).

There are a few counts of this clonotype. The V call is TRBV6-4, the J call TRBJ2-2; D is undetermined. The V end lost 2 bases, the J end lost 2 bases, and 0 bases lay between the germline ends. The CDR3 is made up of 12 amino acids. Germline values: CDR1 MRHNA, CDR2 SNTAGT. This chain's CDR3 is CASSDNTGELFF. The CDR3 nucleotides read TGTGCCAGCAGTGACAACACCGGGGAGCTGTTTTTT.

This clonotype occurred many times. This chain uses TRBV7-6 with TRBJ2-2; D unresolved. Germline V gene data show CDR1 as SGHVS and CDR2 as FNYEAQ. Trimming shortened V by 2 bases and J by 4 bases, and 17 bases separated the two germline ends. There are 17 residues in the CDR3. The CDR3 bases are TGTGCCAGCAGCTTACTCGTCGGGTCGGTGCTCACCGGGGAGCTGTTTTTT. It specifies CASSLLVGSVLTGELFF.

V is TRBV29-1 and J is TRBJ1-4, with D possibly being TRBD1 (6 bases). This CDR3 region has 13 residues. Germline CDR1 SQVTM, CDR2 ANQGSEA. Between the trimmed V and J ends, which lost 7 bases and 2 bases, there was a span of 11 bases. Here the CDR3 DNA reads TGCAGCGGAGCAGGGGCGACTAATGAAAAACTGTTTTTT. Its translation: CSGAGATNEKLFF.

This clonotype was detected only a few times. CDR3 residues: CASSLDGGLSPLHF. The CDR3 DNA is TGTGCCAGCAGCCTAGATGGCGGATTGTCACCCCTCCACTTT. V and J are TRBV5-5 and TRBJ1-6; D not certain. V was clipped by 4 bases and J by 10 bases, with 15 bases between them. Germline V lookup: CDR1 SGHKS, CDR2 YYEKEE (reference sequence). The CDR3 contains 14 residues.

V usage is TRBV20-1 and J usage is TRBJ1-2; possibly TRBD1 for D (6 bases). V was trimmed by 2 bases and J by 4 bases, leaving 11 bases between them. The CDR3 spans 13 residues. Germline-derived CDR1 and CDR2 are DFQATT and SNEGSKA (reference sequence). CDR3 amino acids: CSARTGPSYGYTF. The CDR3 DNA is TGCAGTGCTAGAACAGGGCCCTCCTATGGCTACACCTTC.

The rearrangement joins TRBV3-1 to TRBJ2-1; 11 bases line up with TRBD1. In germline, CDR1 is LGHDT, CDR2 YNNKEL (reference sequence). The trim removed 2 bases at V and 7 bases at J, leaving 4 bases unmatched. The CDR3 is 15 amino acids. CDR3 in DNA: TGTGCCAGCAGCCAACCGGGACAGGGGGGAAATGAGCAGTTCTTC. Its protein is CASSQPGQGGNEQFF.

This clonotype was seen ten or more times. The chain joins TRBV7-9 to TRBJ2-1, with no clear D. The CDR3 sequence is 11 residues long. Trimming left V 2 bases short and J 6 bases short, with 2 bases between. Germline CDR1 reads SEHNR; CDR2 reads FQNEAQ (reference sequence). Here the CDR3 reads CASSLTNEQFF. CDR3 nucleotides: TGTGCCAGCAGCTTAACCAATGAGCAGTTCTTC.

This clonotype was observed a handful of times. V gene TRBV12-3 or TRBV12-4 combines with J gene TRBJ1-4; no definite D call. The V end was cut by 7 bases, the J end by 7 bases, with 16 bases between. This CDR3 spans 14 amino acids. DNA of the CDR3: TGTGCCAGCACCCTTTATTTGGGAGGTGAAAAACTGTTTTTT. It specifies CASTLYLGGEKLFF.

Only a few counts were recorded for this clonotype. This is likely a read error, given that the CDR3 carries no conserved phenylalanine or tryptophan at its end. The DNA is omitted, as the CDR3 cannot be located on it reliably, and the CDR3 follows TCRdb's listing. V is TRBV14 and J is TRBJ2-5; the D call of TRBD2 is as the table states it, not checked on the DNA. The germline V gene encodes CDR1 SGHDN and CDR2 FVKESK. The CDR3 is made up of 13 amino acids, end residues included. The CDR3: CASSAGLAGTPRI.

This chain joins TRBV19 and TRBJ2-1; tentatively, D is TRBD1 or TRBD2 (5 bases each). Per germline, CDR1 LNHDA and CDR2 SQIVND (reference sequence). V lost 9 bases and J 10 bases, leaving 22 bases between the germline ends. This CDR3 spans 14 amino acids. The CDR3 region has the DNA TGTGCCAGGGATACCCGGGACCGACGGACCGAGCAGTTCTTC. This encodes CARDTRDRRTEQFF.

The chain uses TRBV12-3 or TRBV12-4 and TRBJ2-5; 10 bases fit TRBD1. V lost 5 bases and J lost 7; bases outside the gene matches: 4. The CDR3 has 13 residues. The CDR3, as DNA: TGTGCCAGCAGTCCCGGGACAGGGGTGACCCAGTACTTC. Protein product: CASSPGTGVTQYF.

The V and J genes are TRBV5-1 and TRBJ2-7, with 8 bases fitting TRBD1. Germline CDR1 is SGHRS and CDR2 is YFSETQ. The CDR3 totals 15 residues. V shed 0 bases and J 8 bases; nucleotides not matched to a gene: 10. CDR3 bases: TGCGCCAGCAGCTTGGTGGCAGGGGGCGCGGGACAGCAGTACTTC. Its translation: CASSLVAGGAGQQYF.

This clonotype has ten or more counts. The V and J genes are TRBV5-4 and TRBJ2-7, with D possibly TRBD1 on 7 matching bases. CDR1 and CDR2 from the germline V gene are SGHNT and YYREEE (reference sequence). This CDR3 comprises 15 residues. The V end was cut by 4 bases, the J end by 3 bases, with 17 bases between. The CDR3 nucleotides are TGTGCCAGCAGCATCAGGGGGACTGTGAGCTACGAGCAGTACTTC. Translation: CASSIRGTVSYEQYF.

Many counts were recorded for this clonotype. This chain uses TRBV30 with TRBJ2-1, with 11 bases aligning to TRBD2. Germline V gene lookup returns CDR1 GTSNPN and CDR2 SVGIG (reference sequence). This CDR3 has 14 residues. J was trimmed by 6 bases and V by 2 bases; bases with no gene match: 3. CDR3 coding DNA: TGTGCCTGGAGTAGGCTAGCGGGAGGCAATGAGCAGTTCTTC. Protein sequence: CAWSRLAGGNEQFF.